This passage covers 13 T cell receptor beta chains from one sample sequenced in a study of PD-L1 blockade in urothelial cancer. Assay: immunoSEQ multiplex PCR; the TCRdb copy retains only in-frame clones and omits some. The data show under 85,000 clones, approximately 90% seen once. Time point of the sample: peripheral blood 6 weeks after treatment start. The sequences come from PBMCs, collected around atezolizumab (anti-PD-L1) treatment. The source of these receptors is a woman aged 80 or over with urothelial cancer.

The chain uses TRBV7-8 and TRBJ1-5; 11 nucleotides agree with TRBD1. V was pared by 4 bases and J by 5 bases, with 4 bases of the junction left unmatched. The germline V gene encodes CDR1 SGHVS and CDR2 FQNEAQ. The CDR3 covers 15 residues. This CDR3 reads CASSSGQGEDQPQHF. CDR3 sequence (DNA): TGTGCCAGCAGCTCGGGACAGGGGGAGGATCAGCCCCAGCATTTT.

The rearrangement uses TRBV9 and TRBJ2-7, with 13 bases that match TRBD2. This CDR3 is built from 18 residues. Unmatched junction bases numbered 13, after V lost 4 bases and J lost 3 bases. Germline CDR1 is SGDLS and CDR2 is YYNGEE. The CDR3 coding sequence is TGTGCCAGCAGCCTGGGTACTAGCGGGAGGGCAACAAACTACGAGCAGTACTTC. Its protein is CASSLGTSGRATNYEQYF.

This chain links TRBV5-1 with TRBJ2-2, with 8 bases that match TRBD1. Germline trimming cut 2 bases from V and 6 bases from J; bases unmatched to any gene: 9. The CDR3 is 16 residues long. The germline gives CDR1 SGHRS, CDR2 YFSETQ. The CDR3 sequence is CASSLIQGGRPGELFF. CDR3 in DNA: TGCGCCAGCAGCTTAATACAGGGGGGAAGACCCGGGGAGCTGTTTTTT.

The chain uses TRBV7-9 and TRBJ2-7; no clear D gene. The length of the CDR3 is 11 residues. The V gene lost 5 bases and the J gene lost 6 bases, with 8 bases spanning the gap. Germline V CDR1 and CDR2: SEHNR, FQNEAQ (reference sequence). DNA for the CDR3: TGTGCCAGCAGCCCAATCGGCGAGCAGTACTTC. This codes for CASSPIGEQYF.

The rearrangement links TRBV5-6 to TRBJ1-3; weak D call: TRBD1 (5 bases). The CDR3 sequence is 18 residues long. The germline V gene has CDR1 SGHDT and CDR2 YYEEEE. V lost 3 bases and J 2 bases, leaving 21 bases between the germline ends. The CDR3 DNA follows: TGTGCCAGCAGCTGGAGGGGCGGCAGATTGATACCTGGAAACACCATATATTTT. Translation gives CASSWRGGRLIPGNTIYF.

This chain uses TRBV18 with TRBJ1-3, with 7 bases aligning to TRBD1. J lost 8 bases, V lost 6 bases, and 4 bases had no gene match. Germline CDR1 reads KGHSH; CDR2 reads LQKENI. CDR3 length equals 12 residues. The CDR3 DNA follows: TGTGCCAGCTCGCGACAGGGATACACCATATATTTT. Translated: CASSRQGYTIYF.

The V gene is TRBV15, the J gene TRBJ2-3; D uncertain. Trimming left V 0 bases short and J 2 bases short, with 3 bases between. The V gene's germline CDR1 is LNHNV and CDR2 YYDKDF (reference sequence). This CDR3 spans 13 amino acids. DNA of the CDR3: TGTGCCACCAGCAGAGACCACACAGATACGCAGTATTTT. It codes for CATSRDHTDTQYF.

The rearrangement links TRBV9 to TRBJ1-4; no definite D call. Germline V gene sequence: CDR1 SGDLS, CDR2 YYNGEE. V was shortened by 4 bases and J by 5 bases, with 3 bases between the two germline ends. The CDR3 has 11 amino acids. The CDR3 bases are TGTGCCAGCAGCTCAAATGAAAAACTGTTTTTT. As protein: CASSSNEKLFF.

This chain links TRBV7-8 with TRBJ2-1, with 12 nucleotides matching TRBD2. Germline V gene sequence: CDR1 SGHVS, CDR2 FQNEAQ. V shed 1 base and J 10 bases; nucleotides not matched to a gene: 5. The CDR3 has 15 residues. In DNA, the CDR3 is TGTGCCAGCAGCTTAGTGACTAGCGGGAGCGGGGAGCAGTTCTTC. Its protein product is CASSLVTSGSGEQFF.

The rearrangement links TRBV9 to TRBJ1-1; 7 nucleotides align to TRBD1. Germline assignment: CDR1 SGDLS and CDR2 YYNGEE. With V trimmed by 0 bases and J by 10 bases, 9 bases remained unmatched. The CDR3 is 14 amino acids. The CDR3 bases are TGTGCCAGCAGCGTAGCTGGTGGGGCAGGGGGAGCTTTCTTT. It translates to CASSVAGGAGGAFF. The complete variable domain, with remaining parts taken from reference TRBV9 and TRBJ1-1, reads DSGVTQTPKHLITATGQRVTLRCSPRSGDLSVYWYQQSLDQGLQFLIQYYNGEERAKGNILERFSAQQFPDLHSELNLSSLELGDSALYFCASSVAGGAGGAFFGQGTRLTVV.

The chain is built from TRBV15 and TRBJ1-5, with D perhaps TRBD1 (6 bases). V was trimmed by 5 bases and J by 0 bases, leaving 14 bases between them. Germline CDR1 LNHNV, CDR2 YYDKDF (reference sequence). This CDR3 is 16 amino acids long. The CDR3 region has the DNA TGTGCCACCAGCCCCTGGGGAGGGGGTAGCAATCAGCCCCAGCATTTT. Translating gives CATSPWGGGSNQPQHF.

The J gene is TRBJ1-5, the V gene TRBV15; D is possibly TRBD1 (5 bases). The CDR3 sequence is 15 residues long. Germline CDR1 LNHNV, CDR2 YYDKDF (reference sequence). Trimming left V 1 base short and J 7 bases short, with 14 bases between. CDR3 region: CATSRGNGGFQPQHF. The CDR3 DNA follows: TGTGCCACCAGCAGAGGTAATGGGGGGTTCCAGCCCCAGCATTTT.

The chain recombines TRBV5-4 with TRBJ2-6; TRBD1 matches 8 bases. Trimming removed 3 bases from V and 2 bases from J; junction bases left unmatched: 10. Germline V gives CDR1 SGHNT, CDR2 YYREEE (reference sequence). CDR3 length: 18 residues. The chain's CDR3 is CASSSINRGSAGANVLTF. The CDR3 nucleotides read TGTGCCAGCAGCTCCATAAACAGGGGGTCGGCTGGGGCCAACGTCCTGACTTTC. The whole variable domain, filled in from reference TRBV5-4 and TRBJ2-6, reads ETGVTQSPTHLIKTRGQQVTLRCSSQSGHNTVSWYQQALGQGPQFIFQYYREEENGRGNFPPRFSGLQFPNYSSELNVNALELDDSALYLCASSSINRGSAGANVLTFGAGSRLTVL.